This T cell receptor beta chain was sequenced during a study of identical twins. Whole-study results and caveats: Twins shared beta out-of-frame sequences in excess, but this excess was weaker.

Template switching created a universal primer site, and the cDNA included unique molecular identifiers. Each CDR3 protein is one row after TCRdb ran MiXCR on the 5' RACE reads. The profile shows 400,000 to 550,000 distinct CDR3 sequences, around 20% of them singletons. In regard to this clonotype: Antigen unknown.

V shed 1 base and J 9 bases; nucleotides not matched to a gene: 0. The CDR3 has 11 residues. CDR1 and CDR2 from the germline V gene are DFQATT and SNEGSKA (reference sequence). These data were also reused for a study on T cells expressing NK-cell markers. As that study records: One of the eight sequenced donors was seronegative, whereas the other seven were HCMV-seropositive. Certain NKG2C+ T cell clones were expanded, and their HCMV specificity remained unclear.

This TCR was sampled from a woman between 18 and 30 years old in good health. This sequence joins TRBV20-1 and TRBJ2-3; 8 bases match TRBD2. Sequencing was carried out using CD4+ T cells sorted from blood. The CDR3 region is CSARASGTQYF. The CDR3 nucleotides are TGCAGTGCTAGAGCTAGCGGGACGCAGTATTTT.